This T cell receptor beta chain comes out of a study of T cell responses to AZD1222 COVID-19 vaccine. The study, taken as a whole, reports: Seropositivity was recorded at baseline in only 6 or 7 AZD1222 recipients. Variant regions that are unmutated are reportedly the target of nearly half of spike-specific TCRs. Elevations in Spike-specific TCR breadth and depth followed administration of two AZD1222 doses.

TCRdb keeps only in-frame clones here, not all; method: immunoSEQ multiplex PCR. Here the sample spans approximately 140,000 clones, roughly nine tenths being singletons. CDR3 size: 16 residues. V lost 2 bases to trimming and J lost 1 base; unmatched junction nucleotides: 4. Germline V gives CDR1 SGHTA, CDR2 FQGNSA. Points on this clone: Its matching antigen is unknown.

Analysis merged second doses at about 4 or about 12 weeks. This sequence originates from an adult who received the AZD1222 COVID-19 vaccine. The rearrangement joins TRBV7-2 to TRBJ2-2; 7 bases are shared with TRBD2. Sequenced material: peripheral blood, taken 28 days after the second AZD1222 dose. The CDR3 sequence is CASSLYWEGNTGELFF. The CDR3 DNA follows: TGTGCCAGCAGCTTATACTGGGAGGGGAACACCGGGGAGCTGTTTTTT. Drawing the rest from reference TRBV7-2 and TRBJ2-2, the complete variable domain is GAGVSQSPSNKVTEKGKDVELRCDPISGHTALYWYRQSLGQGLEFLIYFQGNSAPDKSGLPSDRFSAERTGGSVSTLTIQRTQQEDSAVYLCASSLYWEGNTGELFFGEGSRLTVL.